These 4 T cell receptor beta chains were sequenced from one sample in a study of cytomegalovirus exposure and HLA in healthy donors. PCR was performed using 60 Vbeta and 13 Jbeta primers. Assay used: immunoSEQ multiplex PCR; TCRdb lists only in-frame clones, some missing. The table lists around 210,000 clones, 80% to 90% of them singletons. Sequencing was done on a sample of PBMCs. Receptors originate from a girl aged 2-9 years in good health and CMV-seronegative.

The J gene is TRBJ2-5, the V gene TRBV4-1; 7 bases fit TRBD2. The CDR3 is made up of 14 amino acids. CDR1 is MGHRA, CDR2 YSYEKL, per germline. Losses at the gene ends were 1 base for V and 9 bases for J; bases not matched to a gene: 8. The CDR3 sequence: CASSQGSGTNSQYF. CDR3 sequence (DNA): TGCGCCAGCAGCCAAGGGTCCGGGACTAATTCCCAGTACTTC.

This clone has a handful of counts. The genes are TRBV5-1 and TRBJ1-5; a possible D gene is TRBD1 (6 bases). This CDR3 spans 15 amino acids. Trimming cost V 0 bases and J 7 bases, with 14 bases left between them. The V gene's germline CDR1 is SGHRS and CDR2 YFSETQ. CDR3 loop: CASSLAGQGFQPQHF. CDR3 DNA: TGCGCCAGCAGCTTGGCGGGGCAGGGGTTCCAGCCCCAGCATTTT.

The rearrangement links TRBV11-1 to TRBJ1-1, with TRBD1 as a possible D gene (6 bases). The germline gives CDR1 SGHAT, CDR2 FQDESV (reference sequence). CDR3 size: 14 residues. V was pared by 7 bases and J by 1 base, with 13 bases between. CDR3 nucleotides: TGTGCCAGCACGCGTCTACAGGGGAACACTGAAGCTTTCTTT. Translation: CASTRLQGNTEAFF.

The chain employs TRBV5-1 and TRBJ1-6; D is possibly TRBD1 (6 bases). The V gene's germline CDR1 is SGHRS and CDR2 YFSETQ. The V end lost 4 bases, the J end lost 7 bases, and 15 bases lay between the germline ends. The CDR3 is 15 residues long. The CDR3 is CASSTTPGANSPLHF. The CDR3 DNA is TGCGCCAGCAGCACAACGCCAGGGGCCAATTCACCCCTCCACTTT.